This T cell receptor (beta chain) originates from a study of CDR3 diversity in severe acne. The CDR3 contains 14 residues. Germline loops: CDR1 MNHEY, CDR2 SVGAGI. V lost 9 bases, J lost 6 bases, and 10 bases stayed unmatched. TCRdb processed the PCR reads anew with MiXCR; each CDR3 protein has one entry. The sample includes more than 70,000 distinct CDR3 sequences, approximately 49% of them seen just once. Material for sequencing was blood. This TCR was sampled from a male donor with severe acne vulgaris. The chain joins TRBV6-5 to TRBJ1-5, with TRBD1 matching over 8 bases. In DNA form, the CDR3 reads TGTGCCAGGGACCGGGACAGGACGTCTCAGCCCCAGCATTTT. It yields the protein CARDRDRTSQPQHF.